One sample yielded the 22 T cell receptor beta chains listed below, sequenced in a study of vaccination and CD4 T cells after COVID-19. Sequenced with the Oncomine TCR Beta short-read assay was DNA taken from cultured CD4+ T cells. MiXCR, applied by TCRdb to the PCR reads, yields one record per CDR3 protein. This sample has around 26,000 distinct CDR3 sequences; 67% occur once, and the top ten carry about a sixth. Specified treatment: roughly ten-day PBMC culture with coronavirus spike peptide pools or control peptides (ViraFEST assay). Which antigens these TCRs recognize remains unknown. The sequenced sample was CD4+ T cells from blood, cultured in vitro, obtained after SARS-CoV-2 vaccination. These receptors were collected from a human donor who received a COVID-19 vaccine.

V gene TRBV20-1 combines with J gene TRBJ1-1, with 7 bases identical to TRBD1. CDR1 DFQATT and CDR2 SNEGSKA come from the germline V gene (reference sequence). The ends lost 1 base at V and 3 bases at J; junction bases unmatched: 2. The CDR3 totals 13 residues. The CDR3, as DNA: TGCAGTGCTAGAGGGGGACAGCACACTGAAGCTTTCTTT. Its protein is CSARGGQHTEAFF.

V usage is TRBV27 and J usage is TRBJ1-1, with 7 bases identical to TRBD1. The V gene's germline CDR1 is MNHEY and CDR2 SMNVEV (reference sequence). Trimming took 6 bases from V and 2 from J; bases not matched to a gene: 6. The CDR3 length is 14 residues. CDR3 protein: CASRVDRENTEAFF. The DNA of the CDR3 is TGTGCCAGCAGGGTAGACAGGGAAAACACTGAAGCTTTCTTT.

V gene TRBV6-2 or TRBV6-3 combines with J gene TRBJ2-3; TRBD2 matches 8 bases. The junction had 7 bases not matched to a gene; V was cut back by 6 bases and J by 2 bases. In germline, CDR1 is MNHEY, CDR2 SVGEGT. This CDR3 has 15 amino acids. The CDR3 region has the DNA TGTGCCAGCAGGGGAGCGGGGGAACCCACAGATACGCAGTATTTT. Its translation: CASRGAGEPTDTQYF.

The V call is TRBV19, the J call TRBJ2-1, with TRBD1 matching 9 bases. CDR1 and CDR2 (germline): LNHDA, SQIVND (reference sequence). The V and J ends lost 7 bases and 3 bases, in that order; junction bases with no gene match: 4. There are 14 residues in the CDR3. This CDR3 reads CASKGDRDYNEQFF. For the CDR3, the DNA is TGTGCCAGTAAGGGGGACAGGGACTACAATGAGCAGTTCTTC. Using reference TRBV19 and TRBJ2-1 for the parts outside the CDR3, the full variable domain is DGGITQSPKYLFRKEGQNVTLSCEQNLNHDAMYWYRQDPGQGLRLIYYSQIVNDFQKGDIAEGYSVSREKKESFPLTVTSAQKNPTAFYLCASKGDRDYNEQFFGPGTRLTVL.

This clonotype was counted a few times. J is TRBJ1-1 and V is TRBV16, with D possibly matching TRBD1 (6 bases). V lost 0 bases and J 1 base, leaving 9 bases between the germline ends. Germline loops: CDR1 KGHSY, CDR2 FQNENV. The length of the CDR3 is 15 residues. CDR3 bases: TGTGCCAGCAGCCAATCACAGGGAGGGAACACTGAAGCTTTCTTT. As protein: CASSQSQGGNTEAFF. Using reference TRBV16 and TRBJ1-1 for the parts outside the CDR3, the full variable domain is GEEVAQTPKHLVRGEGQKAKLYCAPIKGHSYVFWYQQVLKNEFKFLISFQNENVFDETGMPKERFSAKCLPNSPCSLEIQATKLEDSAVYFCASSQSQGGNTEAFFGQGTRLTVV.

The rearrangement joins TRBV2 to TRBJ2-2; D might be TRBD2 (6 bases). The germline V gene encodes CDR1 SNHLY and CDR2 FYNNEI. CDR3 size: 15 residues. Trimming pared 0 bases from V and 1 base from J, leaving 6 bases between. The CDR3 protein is CASSEARGNTGELFF. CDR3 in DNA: TGTGCCAGCAGTGAAGCGCGGGGGAACACCGGGGAGCTGTTTTTT.

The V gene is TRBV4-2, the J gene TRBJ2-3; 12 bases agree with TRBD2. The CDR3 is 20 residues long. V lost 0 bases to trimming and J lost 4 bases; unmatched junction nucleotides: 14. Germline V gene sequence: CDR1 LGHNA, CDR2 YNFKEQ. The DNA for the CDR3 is TGTGCCAGCAGCCAAGATTGGAGTCCTAGCGGGGGGGCGATGCCAGATACGCAGTATTTT. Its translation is CASSQDWSPSGGAMPDTQYF.

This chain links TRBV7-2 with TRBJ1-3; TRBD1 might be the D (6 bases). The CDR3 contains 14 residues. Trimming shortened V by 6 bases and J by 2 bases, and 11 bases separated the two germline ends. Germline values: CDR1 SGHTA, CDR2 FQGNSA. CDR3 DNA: TGTGCCAGCAGGGCACAGGGTCCTGGAAACACCATATATTTT. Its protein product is CASRAQGPGNTIYF.

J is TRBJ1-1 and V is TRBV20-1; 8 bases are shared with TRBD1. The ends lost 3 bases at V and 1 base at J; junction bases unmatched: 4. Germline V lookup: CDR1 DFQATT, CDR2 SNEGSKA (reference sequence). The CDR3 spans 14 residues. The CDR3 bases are TGCAGTGCTAGTTACAGGGGGGCGAACACTGAAGCTTTCTTT. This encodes CSASYRGANTEAFF.

CDR3 coding DNA: TGTGCCAGCAGCCAACGGAGGGCCGGGTTCCACACCTTC. Translation: CASSQRRAGFHTF. V is TRBV11-2 and J is TRBJ1-2; D gene uncertain. Germline CDR1 and CDR2: SGHAT and FQNNGV. The CDR3 consists of 13 residues. Between the trimmed V and J ends, which lost 5 bases and 12 bases, there was a span of 19 bases. The whole variable domain, remainder taken from reference TRBV11-2 and TRBJ1-2, is EAGVAQSPRYKIIEKRQSVAFWCNPISGHATLYWYQQILGQGPKLLIQFQNNGVVDDSQLPKDRFSAERLKGVDSTLKIQPAKLEDSAVYLCASSQRRAGFHTFGSGTRLTVV.

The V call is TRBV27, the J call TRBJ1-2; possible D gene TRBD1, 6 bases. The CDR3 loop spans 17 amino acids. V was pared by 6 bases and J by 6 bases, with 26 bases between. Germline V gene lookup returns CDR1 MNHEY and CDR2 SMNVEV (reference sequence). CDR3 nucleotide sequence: TGTGCCAGCAGACGATCTCCCCCCAAGGGAGGGGGAAATGGCTACACCTTC. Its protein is CASRRSPPKGGGNGYTF.

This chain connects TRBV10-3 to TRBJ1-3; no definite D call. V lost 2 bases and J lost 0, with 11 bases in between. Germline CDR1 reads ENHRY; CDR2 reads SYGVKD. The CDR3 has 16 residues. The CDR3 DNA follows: TGTGCCATCAGTGAGACCGGCTACAGCTCTGGAAACACCATATATTTT. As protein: CAISETGYSSGNTIYF.

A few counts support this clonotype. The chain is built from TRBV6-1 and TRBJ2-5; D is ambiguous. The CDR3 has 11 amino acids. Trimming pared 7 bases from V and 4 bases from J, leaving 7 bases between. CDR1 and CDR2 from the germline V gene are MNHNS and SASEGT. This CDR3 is CASTGLETQYF. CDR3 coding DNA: TGTGCCAGCACTGGATTAGAGACCCAGTACTTC.

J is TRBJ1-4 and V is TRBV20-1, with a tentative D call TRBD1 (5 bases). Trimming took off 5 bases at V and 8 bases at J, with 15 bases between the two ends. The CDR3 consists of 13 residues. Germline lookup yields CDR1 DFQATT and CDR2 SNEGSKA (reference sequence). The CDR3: CSALRGGREKLFF. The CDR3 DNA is TGCAGTGCTCTACGGGGCGGAAGGGAAAAACTGTTTTTT.

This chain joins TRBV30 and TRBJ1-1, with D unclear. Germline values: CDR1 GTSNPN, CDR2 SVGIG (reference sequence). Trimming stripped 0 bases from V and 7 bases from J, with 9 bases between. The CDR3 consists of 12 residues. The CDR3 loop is CAWSVAGYEAFF. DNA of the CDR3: TGTGCCTGGAGTGTTGCTGGGTATGAAGCTTTCTTT.

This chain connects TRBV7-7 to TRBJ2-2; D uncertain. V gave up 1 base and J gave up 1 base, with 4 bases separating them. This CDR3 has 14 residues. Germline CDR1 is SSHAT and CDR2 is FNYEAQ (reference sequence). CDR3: CASSLGGNTGELFF. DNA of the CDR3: TGTGCCAGCAGCTTAGGCGGGAACACCGGGGAGCTGTTTTTT.

The DNA for the CDR3 is TGTGCCAGCAGCTTATCGAGGACGGAGAGCAACGAGCAGTACTTC. Protein: CASSLSRTESNEQYF. The V and J genes are TRBV11-2 and TRBJ2-7; D is uncertain. CDR1 and CDR2 (germline): SGHAT, FQNNGV. The CDR3 is made up of 15 amino acids. V was clipped by 2 bases and J by 5 bases, with 16 bases between them.

This chain's CDR3 is CASSLRGRTSNQPQHF. CDR3 bases: TGTGCCAGCAGCTTAAGGGGTAGGACTTCTAATCAGCCCCAGCATTTT. The gene calls are TRBV7-8 and TRBJ1-5; D may be TRBD1 (5 bases). The germline CDR1 and CDR2 sequences are SGHVS and FQNEAQ. CDR3 length equals 16 residues. Trimming removed 2 bases at V and 4 bases at J, with 15 bases between.

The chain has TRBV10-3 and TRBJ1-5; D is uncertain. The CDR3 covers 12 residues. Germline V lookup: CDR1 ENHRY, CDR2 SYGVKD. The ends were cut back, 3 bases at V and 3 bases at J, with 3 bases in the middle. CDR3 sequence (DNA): TGTGCCATCAGTGACTACAATCAGCCCCAGCATTTT. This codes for CAISDYNQPQHF.

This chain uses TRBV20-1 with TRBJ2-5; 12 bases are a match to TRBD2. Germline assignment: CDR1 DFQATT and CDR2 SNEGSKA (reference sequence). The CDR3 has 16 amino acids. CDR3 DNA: TGCAGCGCCCCCCGGCTAGCGGGGGGGCTTCAAGAGACCCAGTACTTC. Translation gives CSAPRLAGGLQETQYF.

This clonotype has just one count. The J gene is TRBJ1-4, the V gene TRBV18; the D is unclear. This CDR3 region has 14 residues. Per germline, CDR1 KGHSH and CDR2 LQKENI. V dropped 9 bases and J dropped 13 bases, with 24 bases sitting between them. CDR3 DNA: TGTGCCAGTAGTATAGGCAGCCTTCCGACGGGACTGTTTTTT. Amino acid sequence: CASSIGSLPTGLFF.

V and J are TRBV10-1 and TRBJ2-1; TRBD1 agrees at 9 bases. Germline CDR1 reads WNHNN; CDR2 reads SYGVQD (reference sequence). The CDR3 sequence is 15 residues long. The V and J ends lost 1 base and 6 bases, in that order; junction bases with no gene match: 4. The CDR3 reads CASSEWDRVTNEQFF. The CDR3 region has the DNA TGCGCCAGCAGTGAGTGGGACAGGGTGACCAATGAGCAGTTCTTC.